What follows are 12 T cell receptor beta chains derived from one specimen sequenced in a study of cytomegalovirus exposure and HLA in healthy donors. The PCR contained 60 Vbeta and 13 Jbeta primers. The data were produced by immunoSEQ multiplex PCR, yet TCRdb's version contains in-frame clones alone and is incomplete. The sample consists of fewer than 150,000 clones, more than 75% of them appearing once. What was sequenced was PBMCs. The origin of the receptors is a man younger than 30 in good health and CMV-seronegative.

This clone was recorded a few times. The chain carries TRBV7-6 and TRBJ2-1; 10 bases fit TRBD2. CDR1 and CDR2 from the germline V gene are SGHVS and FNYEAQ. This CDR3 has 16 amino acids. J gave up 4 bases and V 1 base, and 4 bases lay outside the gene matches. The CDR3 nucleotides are TGTGCCAGCAGCTTAGTAGTAGCGGGGGGTTACAATGAGCAGTTCTTC. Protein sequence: CASSLVVAGGYNEQFF.

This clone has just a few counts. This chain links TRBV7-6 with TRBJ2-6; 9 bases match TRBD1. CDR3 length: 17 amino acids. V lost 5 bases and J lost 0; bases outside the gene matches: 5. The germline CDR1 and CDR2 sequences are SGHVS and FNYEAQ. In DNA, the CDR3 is TGTGCCAGCAGCCCCGGGACAGGGTCCTCTGGGGCCAACGTCCTGACTTTC. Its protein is CASSPGTGSSGANVLTF.

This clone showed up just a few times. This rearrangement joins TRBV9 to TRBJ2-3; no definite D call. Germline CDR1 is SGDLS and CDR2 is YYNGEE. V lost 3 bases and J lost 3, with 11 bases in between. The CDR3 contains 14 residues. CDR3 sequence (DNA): TGTGCCAGCAGCGCTCGTCTCGGTACAGATACGCAGTATTTT. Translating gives CASSARLGTDTQYF.

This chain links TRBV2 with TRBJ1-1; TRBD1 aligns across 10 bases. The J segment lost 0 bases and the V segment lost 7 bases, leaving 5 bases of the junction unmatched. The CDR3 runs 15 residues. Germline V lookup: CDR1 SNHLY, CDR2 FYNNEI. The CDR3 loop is CASNLDRGMNTEAFF. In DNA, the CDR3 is TGTGCCAGCAACTTGGACAGGGGGATGAACACTGAAGCTTTCTTT.

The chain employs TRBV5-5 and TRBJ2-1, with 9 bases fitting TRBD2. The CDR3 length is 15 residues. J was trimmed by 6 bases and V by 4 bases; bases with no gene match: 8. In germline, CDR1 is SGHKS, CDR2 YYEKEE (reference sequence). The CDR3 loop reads CASSPGLAGRNEQFF. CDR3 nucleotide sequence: TGTGCCAGCAGCCCCGGGCTAGCGGGGCGCAATGAGCAGTTCTTC. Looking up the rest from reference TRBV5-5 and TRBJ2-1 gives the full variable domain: DAGVTQSPTHLIKTRGQQVTLRCSPISGHKSVSWYQQVLGQGPQFIFQYYEKEERGRGNFPDRFSARQFPNYSSELNVNALLLGDSALYLCASSPGLAGRNEQFFGPGTRLTVL.

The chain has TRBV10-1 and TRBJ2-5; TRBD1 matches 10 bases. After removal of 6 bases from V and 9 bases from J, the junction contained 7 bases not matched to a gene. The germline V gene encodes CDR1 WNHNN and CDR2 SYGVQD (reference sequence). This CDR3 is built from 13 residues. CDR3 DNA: TGCGCCAGCAGCCGGCGACAGGGGGCGGCCCAGTACTTC. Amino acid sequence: CASSRRQGAAQYF.

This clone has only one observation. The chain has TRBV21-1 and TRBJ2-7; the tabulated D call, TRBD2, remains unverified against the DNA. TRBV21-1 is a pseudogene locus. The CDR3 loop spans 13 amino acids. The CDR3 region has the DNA TGTGCCAGCAGCAAAGGGCCGGGCTACGAGCAGTACTTC. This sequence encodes CASSKGPGYEQYF.

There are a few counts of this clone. The CDR3 DNA follows: TGTGCCAGCAGCTTAGATGGAAGAAAGGACAGCTCCTACGAGCAGTACTTC. This encodes CASSLDGRKDSSYEQYF. The chain has TRBV11-3 and TRBJ2-7, with D maybe TRBD1 (6 bases). Germline V lookup: CDR1 SGHNT, CDR2 YENEEA. The CDR3 is 17 residues long. Trimming cost V 0 bases and J 0 bases, with 15 bases left between them. Full variable domain (rest looked up from reference TRBV11-3 and TRBJ2-7): EAGVVQSPRYKIIEKKQPVAFWCNPISGHNTLYWYLQNLGQGPELLIRYENEEAVDDSQLPKDRFSAERLKGVDSTLKIQPAELGDSAVYLCASSLDGRKDSSYEQYFGPGTRLTVT.

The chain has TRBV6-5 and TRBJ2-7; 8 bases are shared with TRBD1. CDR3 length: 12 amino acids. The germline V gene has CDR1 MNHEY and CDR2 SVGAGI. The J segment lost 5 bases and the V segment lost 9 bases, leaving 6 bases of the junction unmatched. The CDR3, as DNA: TGTGCCAGTAGAGACAGGGGAGACGAGCAGTACTTC. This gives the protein CASRDRGDEQYF.

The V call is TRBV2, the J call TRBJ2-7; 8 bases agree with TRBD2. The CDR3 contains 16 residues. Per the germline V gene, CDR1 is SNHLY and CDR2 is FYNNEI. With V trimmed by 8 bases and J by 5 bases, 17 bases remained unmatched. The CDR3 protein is CASVPSAGRGWDEQYF. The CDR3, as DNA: TGTGCCAGCGTCCCTTCGGCCGGGAGGGGTTGGGACGAGCAGTACTTC.

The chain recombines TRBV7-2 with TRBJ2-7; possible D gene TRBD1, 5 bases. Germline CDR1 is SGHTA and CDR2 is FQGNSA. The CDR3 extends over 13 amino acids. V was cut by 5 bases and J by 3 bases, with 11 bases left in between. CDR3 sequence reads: CASSPGHRYEQYF. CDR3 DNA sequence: TGTGCCAGCAGCCCCGGACACCGCTACGAGCAGTACTTC.

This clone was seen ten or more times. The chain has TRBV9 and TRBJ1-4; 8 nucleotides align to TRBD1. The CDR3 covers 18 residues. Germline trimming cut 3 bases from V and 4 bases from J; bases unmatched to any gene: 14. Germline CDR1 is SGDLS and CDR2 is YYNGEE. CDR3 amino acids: CASSAHEGQENLNEKLFF. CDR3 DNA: TGTGCCAGCAGCGCGCACGAGGGACAGGAGAACCTTAATGAAAAACTGTTTTTT.